This T cell receptor (beta chain) appears in the sequencing data of a study of tumor-infiltrating lymphocytes in oesophageal squamous cell carcinoma. TCRdb processed the PCR reads anew with MiXCR; each CDR3 protein has one entry. The data contain about 21,000 distinct CDR3 sequences, over 40% of them seen just once; the ten biggest clones take up around an eighth. The sample holds many counts of this clonotype. Sequences were obtained from normal esophageal tissue next to the tumor. The sequence was collected from a male donor with esophageal squamous cell carcinoma.

CDR3 region: CASSPRQGTYEQYF. The CDR3 region has the DNA TGTGCCAGCTCACCCAGGCAGGGCACCTACGAGCAGTACTTC. The V and J genes are TRBV18 and TRBJ2-7; D is possibly TRBD1 (5 bases). In germline, CDR1 is KGHSH, CDR2 LQKENI. This CDR3 comprises 14 residues. V lost 3 bases and J 2 bases, leaving 11 bases between the germline ends.